This is a list of T cell receptor beta chains from one sample in a study of lymphopenia after photon versus proton radiotherapy. Data came from immunoSEQ multiplex PCR; TCRdb stores just in-frame clones and leaves some out. The sample lists tens of thousands of clones, approximately 92% occurring once. The sample here was peripheral blood, taken from a patient treated with photon-based radiotherapy. These receptors all come from a woman between 40 and 55 years old with cholangiocarcinoma. The CDR3 runs from the conserved cysteine through the conserved F or W. The D gene is left open where the match is weak. Some rows mark clone size as missing; the rest say once, few, many or name a class of expanded clone.

V	D	size	J	CDR3	DNA
TRBV4-2	NA	NA	TRBJ2-5	CASSQGGSGMVNQETQYF	TGTGCCAGCAGCCAGGGGGGATCGGGGATGGTAAACCAAGAGACCCAGTACTTC
TRBV11-2	NA	NA	TRBJ2-7	CASSRSSETYEQYF	TGTGCCAGCAGCAGGAGTTCCGAGACCTACGAGCAGTACTTC
TRBV7-8	NA	NA	TRBJ2-3	CASSTTGRADTQYF	TGTGCCAGCAGCACCACGGGTAGAGCAGATACGCAGTATTTT
TRBV7-9	NA	NA	TRBJ1-2	CASSFASKNNGYTF	TGTGCCAGCAGCTTCGCCTCAAAAAACAATGGCTACACCTTC
TRBV7-9	NA	NA	TRBJ2-3	CALKAISTDTQYF	TGTGCCCTCAAGGCGATTAGCACAGATACGCAGTATTTT
TRBV6-5	NA	once	TRBJ1-5	CASSYSYDQPQHF	TGTGCCAGCAGTTACTCGTACGATCAGCCCCAGCATTTT
TRBV19	NA	NA	TRBJ1-6	CASTATVNNSPLHF	TGTGCCAGTACCGCGACCGTAAATAATTCACCCCTCCACTTT
TRBV27	NA	once	TRBJ1-6	CASGEYSYNSPLHF	TGTGCCAGTGGGGAGTACTCCTATAATTCACCCCTCCACTTT
TRBV7-9	TRBD2	NA	TRBJ2-7	CASSYSGVADYEQYF	TGTGCCAGCAGTTACAGCGGGGTGGCAGATTACGAGCAGTACTTC
TRBV11-3	NA	NA	TRBJ2-4	CASSPRTAGGIQYF	TGTGCCAGCAGCCCCCGGACAGCCGGAGGCATTCAGTACTTC
TRBV28	NA	NA	TRBJ1-2	CASSSGTSGYTF	TGTGCCAGCAGTTCGGGGACATCAGGCTACACCTTC
TRBV28	TRBD1	NA	TRBJ2-1	CASSPPGTGFEQFF	TGTGCCAGCAGTCCCCCCGGGACAGGGTTTGAGCAGTTCTTC
TRBV19	TRBD1	NA	TRBJ1-5	CASSVGQGNQPQHF	TGTGCCAGTAGTGTGGGACAGGGCAATCAGCCCCAGCATTTT
TRBV18	NA	NA	TRBJ2-1	CASSPGRGTSYNEQFF	TGTGCCAGCTCACCAGGTCGCGGGACTTCCTACAATGAGCAGTTCTTC
TRBV18	TRBD2	NA	TRBJ2-1	CASFTGGTSGSYNEQFF	TGTGCCAGCTTTACCGGGGGGACTAGCGGCTCCTACAATGAGCAGTTCTTC
TRBV29-1	NA	NA	TRBJ1-2	CSVDGSGSGYGYTF	TGCAGCGTTGATGGGTCAGGGTCAGGCTATGGCTACACCTTC
TRBV10-3	NA	NA	TRBJ2-3	CAISEAEGGDTQYF	TGTGCCATCAGTGAAGCGGAGGGGGGAGATACGCAGTATTTT
TRBV28	NA	NA	TRBJ2-7	CASSLLTGSGGQYF	TGTGCCAGCAGTTTATTGACAGGGTCGGGAGGGCAGTACTTC
TRBV18	TRBD1	NA	TRBJ2-3	CASSGQVTDTQYF	TGTGCCAGCTCAGGACAGGTCACAGATACGCAGTATTTT
TRBV5-5	NA	NA	TRBJ2-7	CASSLATRAGSYEQYF	TGTGCCAGCAGCTTGGCTACCAGGGCGGGTTCCTACGAGCAGTACTTC
TRBV7-2	TRBD2	NA	TRBJ2-1	CASSRPSGSYNEQFF	TGTGCCAGCAGCCGGCCTAGCGGGAGTTACAATGAGCAGTTCTTC
TRBV11-2	TRBD2	NA	TRBJ2-3	CASSLGSSGRGDTQYF	TGTGCCAGCAGCTTAGGGTCTAGCGGGAGAGGAGATACGCAGTATTTT
TRBV11-2	NA	NA	TRBJ2-2	CASSWSGGDTGELFF	TGTGCCAGCAGCTGGTCCGGGGGTGACACCGGGGAGCTGTTTTTT
TRBV29-1	TRBD1	NA	TRBJ2-2	CSVKRAGGTGELFF	TGCAGCGTCAAAAGGGCAGGGGGCACCGGGGAGCTGTTTTTT
TRBV27	NA	NA	TRBJ1-1	CASSLLLENTEAFF	TGTGCCAGCAGTCTCCTGTTGGAGAACACTGAAGCTTTCTTT
TRBV10-3	TRBD2	NA	TRBJ2-7	CAISDGGGQYF	TGTGCCATCAGTGACGGGGGGGGCCAGTACTTC
TRBV5-1	TRBD1	NA	TRBJ2-3	CASRRGQARGGTDTQYF	TGCGCCAGCAGACGTGGACAGGCGCGAGGGGGTACAGATACGCAGTATTTT
TRBV5-4	NA	NA	TRBJ2-7	CASSLGNLRPDEQYF	TGTGCCAGCAGCTTGGGAAATCTAAGGCCAGACGAGCAGTACTTC
TRBV7-9	TRBD1	NA	TRBJ1-6	CASSFWTGNNSPLHF	TGTGCCAGCAGCTTCTGGACAGGGAACAATTCACCCCTCCACTTT
TRBV11-2	NA	NA	TRBJ1-1	CASSSTERRDTEAFF	TGTGCCAGCAGCTCCACAGAGCGGAGGGACACTGAAGCTTTCTTT
TRBV5-6	NA	NA	TRBJ1-1	CASSPEAGVTEAFF	TGTGCCAGCAGCCCCGAAGCGGGGGTCACTGAAGCTTTCTTT
TRBV7-9	NA	NA	TRBJ1-1	CASSFSMSRNTEAFF	TGTGCCAGCAGCTTTTCAATGTCTAGAAACACTGAAGCTTTCTTT
TRBV2	NA	NA	TRBJ1-1	CASSDTALGEAFF	TGTGCCAGCAGTGACACTGCCTTAGGAGAAGCTTTCTTT
TRBV5-1	NA	few	TRBJ1-2	CASSRQDTNYGYTF	TGCGCCAGCAGCCGACAGGATACAAACTATGGCTACACCTTC
TRBV11-2	NA	NA	TRBJ2-7	CASSLAVHPTGEQYF	TGTGCCAGCAGCTTAGCGGTCCATCCAACCGGCGAGCAGTACTTC
TRBV29-1	NA	once	TRBJ2-2	CSAFKPPDTGELFF	TGCAGCGCCTTCAAACCCCCTGACACCGGGGAGCTGTTTTTT
TRBV9	NA	NA	TRBJ2-3	CASSVAPSSTDTQYF	TGTGCCAGCAGCGTAGCGCCCTCCAGCACAGATACGCAGTATTTT
TRBV10-3	TRBD1	NA	TRBJ1-1	CAISGGQGVPNTEAFF	TGTGCCATCAGTGGGGGACAGGGGGTACCGAACACTGAAGCTTTCTTT
TRBV29-1	NA	NA	TRBJ2-2	CSVVAKEGELFF	TGCAGCGTTGTGGCTAAGGAGGGGGAGCTGTTTTTT
TRBV30	TRBD1	NA	TRBJ1-2	CAWSAPGQGNYGYTF	TGTGCCTGGAGTGCCCCGGGACAGGGAAACTATGGCTACACCTTC
TRBV28	NA	NA	TRBJ1-2	CASRTDPTNYGYTF	TGTGCCAGCCGGACGGACCCGACTAACTATGGCTACACCTTC
TRBV27	TRBD1	NA	TRBJ2-1	CATRQGTMGEQFF	TGTGCCACGAGACAGGGGACAATGGGTGAGCAGTTCTTC
TRBV7-9	NA	NA	TRBJ1-1	CASSLGGGLRNTEAFF	TGTGCCAGCAGCTTAGGCGGGGGGCTCAGGAACACTGAAGCTTTCTTT
TRBV27	TRBD1	NA	TRBJ2-1	CASSLSGDRGYNEQFF	TGTGCCAGCAGTTTATCCGGGGACAGGGGGTACAATGAGCAGTTCTTC
TRBV6-5	TRBD1	NA	TRBJ2-3	CASSLTGFTDTQYF	TGTGCCAGCAGTTTGACAGGGTTCACAGATACGCAGTATTTT
TRBV7-2	TRBD1	NA	TRBJ1-2	CASSLSTGPYGYTF	TGTGCCAGCAGCCTGTCGACAGGGCCCTATGGCTACACCTTC
TRBV28	TRBD1	NA	TRBJ2-7	CASSPYRGSEQYF	TGTGCCAGCAGTCCCTACAGGGGGTCCGAGCAGTACTTC
TRBV18	NA	NA	TRBJ2-2	CASSLRNTGELFF	TGTGCCAGCTCCCTCAGGAACACCGGGGAGCTGTTTTTT
TRBV28	TRBD2	NA	TRBJ2-3	CASSLRFGTSGSIADTQYF	TGTGCCAGCAGTTTACGTTTTGGGACTAGCGGGAGTATCGCAGATACGCAGTATTTT
TRBV10-3	NA	NA	TRBJ2-2	CAIGQINTGELFF	TGTGCCATAGGTCAAATTAACACCGGGGAGCTGTTTTTT
TRBV2	NA	NA	TRBJ2-7	CASTPVSSYEQYF	TGTGCCAGCACTCCCGTTAGCTCCTACGAGCAGTACTTC
TRBV6-5	NA	NA	TRBJ1-1	CASSYEGRTEAFF	TGTGCCAGCAGCTACGAGGGGAGGACTGAAGCTTTCTTT
TRBV5-4	NA	once	TRBJ2-5	CASSFPDSETQYF	TGTGCCAGCAGCTTCCCAGATTCAGAGACCCAGTACTTC
TRBV7-3	TRBD2	NA	TRBJ2-1	CASSTTGTSGYNEQFF	TGTGCCAGCAGCACTACCGGGACTAGTGGGTACAATGAGCAGTTCTTC